The source of this TCR beta chain is a study of cytomegalovirus exposure and HLA in healthy donors. Study observations and caveats: The investigators catalogued some 160 TCR beta chains as cytomegalovirus-associated. The classifier was said to identify cytomegalovirus status with high specificity and sensitivity.

The CDR3 has 17 residues. V dropped 0 bases and J dropped 8; count of bases not matched to a gene: 12. Germline V gives CDR1 SGHVS, CDR2 FQNEAQ. As to this clone: Its antigen is not known.

Measured with immunoSEQ multiplex PCR; TCRdb has only the in-frame clones, and not every one. The repertoire includes around 300,000 clones, approximately 87% of them detected once, and about 0.99% sits in the top ten. The sample comprised PBMCs. The chain has TRBV7-8 and TRBJ1-4; 7 positions agree with TRBD1. The receptor's source is a woman between 18 and 29 years old in good health and CMV-seronegative. The DNA for the CDR3 is TGTGCCAGCAGCTTAGCGTATAAACAGGGGCCGTGGGAAAAACTGTTTTTT. Residues: CASSLAYKQGPWEKLFF.